The rows below give T cell receptor beta chains drawn from one sample of a study of post-analysis software for immune sequencing data. One entry per CDR3 protein, called by TCRdb with MiXCR from the PCR reads. In the table there are about 800,000 distinct CDR3 sequences, 25% to 30% of which are singletons. The sequenced sample was blood. The receptors stem from a girl between 5 and 17 years old with multiple sclerosis. The CDR3 runs from the conserved cysteine through the conserved F or W. D genes are given only for firm matches. Size is omitted from some rows. Given values are once, few, many or a class for expanded clones.

-,TRBV7-2,TRBJ2-3,few,TGTGCCAGCAGCTTAGGATTGGATTGGGGGCGCGATACGCAGTATTTT,CASSLGLDWGRDTQYF
-,TRBV10-3,TRBJ1-6,few,TGTGCCATCAGTGAGGAAGGACACTATAATTCACCCCTCCACTTT,CAISEEGHYNSPLHF
TRBD2,TRBV10-3,TRBJ2-7,few,TGTGCCATCCGAGAGGGACTAGCGGCGCACGAGCAGTACTTC,CAIREGLAAHEQYF
-,TRBV29-1,TRBJ2-7,once,TGCAGCGTTGTTGGGTTCAGGGGGGAGACCCGGTACTTC,CSVVGFRGETRYF
-,TRBV6-5,TRBJ1-5,-,TGTGCCAGCAGTTACCGTCAGGGCGGCAATCAGCCCCAGCATTTT,CASSYRQGGNQPQHF
-,TRBV24-1,TRBJ2-1,few,TGTGCCACCAGTGAGTTTCAGAGACAGTTCTTC,CATSEFQRQFF
TRBD1,TRBV2,TRBJ2-7,few,TGTGCCAGCCAGGACAGGGGGAAGTACGAGCAGTACTTC,CASQDRGKYEQYF
TRBD1,TRBV2,TRBJ2-3,-,TGTGCCAGCAGTGAAGCGCCGGGACAGGTCACAGATACGCAGTATTTT,CASSEAPGQVTDTQYF
-,TRBV9,TRBJ2-7,-,TGTGCCAGCAGCGACCGGGACGGCTGGGGCGAGCAGTACTTC,CASSDRDGWGEQYF
TRBD2,TRBV20-1,TRBJ2-5,-,TGCAGTGCTAGAGGGGGGGGTAGCGGGAGTCGAGAGACCCAGTACTTC,CSARGGGSGSRETQYF
-,TRBV6-5,TRBJ2-1,-,TGTGCCAGCAGCCAATACGGTGGGGGCCGTGGAAATGAGCAGTTCTTC,CASSQYGGGRGNEQFF
TRBD1,TRBV5-6,TRBJ2-1,-,TGTGCCAGCAGCTGGACCGGGACAGGGTTTATTGAGCAGTTCTTC,CASSWTGTGFIEQFF
TRBD1,TRBV20-1,TRBJ2-5,many,TGCAGTGCGGGACAGGGGGCGGGTAGAGAGACCCAGTACTTC,CSAGQGAGRETQYF